This TCR beta chain was identified in a study of T cell changes during pregnancy in multiple sclerosis. Profiling relied on immunoSEQ multiplex PCR, and the TCRdb table lists in-frame clones only, not all of them. The data hold tens of thousands of clones, with roughly 93% observed a single time. With 0 bases clipped from V and 2 bases from J, the junction kept 12 bases outside the gene matches. The CDR3 consists of 18 residues. CDR1 is SGHDN, CDR2 FVKESK, per germline. V is TRBV14 and J is TRBJ1-1, with TRBD1 identical over 7 bases. The TCR originated in a female donor with multiple sclerosis, enrolled in a pregnancy study. Sequencing was performed on peripheral blood, taken after pregnancy. The CDR3 coding sequence is TGTGCCAGCAGCCAAGATCTGCGGACAGGCCGTACTAACACTGAAGCTTTCTTT. Translation gives CASSQDLRTGRTNTEAFF.